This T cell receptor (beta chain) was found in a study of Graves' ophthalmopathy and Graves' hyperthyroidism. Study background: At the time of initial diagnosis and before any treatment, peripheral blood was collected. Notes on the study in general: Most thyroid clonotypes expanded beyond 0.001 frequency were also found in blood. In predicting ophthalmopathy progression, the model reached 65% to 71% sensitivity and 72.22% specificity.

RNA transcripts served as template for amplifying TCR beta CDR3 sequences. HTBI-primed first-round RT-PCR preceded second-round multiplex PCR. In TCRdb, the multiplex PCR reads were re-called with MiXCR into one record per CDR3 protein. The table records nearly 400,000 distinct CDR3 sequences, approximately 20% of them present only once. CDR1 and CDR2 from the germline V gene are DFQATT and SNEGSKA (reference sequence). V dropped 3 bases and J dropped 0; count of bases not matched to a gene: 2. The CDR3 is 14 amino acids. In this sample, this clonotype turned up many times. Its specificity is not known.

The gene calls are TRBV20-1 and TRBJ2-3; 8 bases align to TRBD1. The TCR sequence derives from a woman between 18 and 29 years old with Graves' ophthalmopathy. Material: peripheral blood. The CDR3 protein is CSASGQGSTDTQYF. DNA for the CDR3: TGCAGTGCTAGTGGACAGGGAAGCACAGATACGCAGTATTTT.